The 5 T cell receptor beta chains below were found in one sample sequenced in a study of blood T cell repertoires in COVID-19. The table came from immunoSEQ multiplex PCR; TCRdb's copy has only in-frame clones and leaves some out. The data hold around 46,000 clones, with 70% to 90% observed a single time. Sample: peripheral blood. These TCRs come from a human donor in a cohort sampled during active COVID-19. The donor label of this sample is uncertain.

The chain employs TRBV7-2 and TRBJ1-5, with D uncertain. Germline loops: CDR1 SGHTA, CDR2 FQGNSA. Trimming removed 1 base from V and 4 bases from J, with 8 bases in between. There are 14 residues in the CDR3. CDR3 coding DNA: TGTGCCAGCAGCTTAGAACGGGTTAATCAGCCCCAGCATTTT. It is translated as CASSLERVNQPQHF.

The rearrangement uses TRBV7-2 and TRBJ2-3, with 13 nucleotides matching TRBD2. The CDR3 has 15 amino acids. Unmatched junction bases numbered 4, after V lost 6 bases and J lost 4 bases. The germline V gene has CDR1 SGHTA and CDR2 FQGNSA. DNA of the CDR3: TGTGCCAGCAGAACTAGCGGGGGGGCCCCAGATACGCAGTATTTT. Translation gives CASRTSGGAPDTQYF. Supplemented by reference TRBV7-2 and TRBJ2-3, the full variable domain reads GAGVSQSPSNKVTEKGKDVELRCDPISGHTALYWYRQSLGQGLEFLIYFQGNSAPDKSGLPSDRFSAERTGGSVSTLTIQRTQQEDSAVYLCASRTSGGAPDTQYFGPGTRLTVL.

V is TRBV6-5 and J is TRBJ1-2; TRBD1 matches 7 bases. The CDR3 extends over 15 amino acids. Germline values: CDR1 MNHEY, CDR2 SVGAGI. V lost 2 bases, J lost 4 bases, and 7 bases stayed unmatched. CDR3 protein: CASSYVGQSSYGYTF. In DNA form, the CDR3 reads TGTGCCAGCAGTTACGTGGGACAGTCAAGCTATGGCTACACCTTC.

The V gene is TRBV5-4, the J gene TRBJ2-3; D possibly corresponds to TRBD1 (5 bases). The CDR3 contains 15 residues. Germline-derived CDR1 and CDR2 are SGHNT and YYREEE (reference sequence). Trimming left V 3 bases short and J 4 bases short, with 15 bases between. CDR3 nucleotide sequence: TGTGCCAGCAGCTATCGACAGAACAAAGCAGATACGCAGTATTTT. Its protein product is CASSYRQNKADTQYF. Using reference TRBV5-4 and TRBJ2-3 for the parts outside the CDR3, the full variable domain is ETGVTQSPTHLIKTRGQQVTLRCSSQSGHNTVSWYQQALGQGPQFIFQYYREEENGRGNFPPRFSGLQFPNYSSELNVNALELDDSALYLCASSYRQNKADTQYFGPGTRLTVL.

The J gene is TRBJ2-2, the V gene TRBV4-3, with 8 positions matching TRBD1. CDR3 length: 15 amino acids. From germline, CDR1 is LGHNA and CDR2 YSLEER. With 1 base clipped from V and 4 bases from J, the junction kept 2 bases outside the gene matches. The CDR3 sequence is CASSQATGATGELFF. CDR3 DNA sequence: TGCGCCAGCAGCCAAGCGACAGGGGCCACCGGGGAGCTGTTTTTT.